This T cell receptor (beta chain) was obtained from a study of graft-versus-host responses after intestinal transplantation. Study-wide context: Isolated intestinal, liver-intestinal, or multivisceral transplants had been given to the recipients.

Processed graft tissue released its intraepithelial and lamina propria lymphocytes. This CDR3 comprises 17 residues. Germline V lookup: CDR1 ENHRY, CDR2 SYGVKD. After removal of 0 bases from V and 10 bases from J, the junction contained 12 bases not matched to a gene. Method: immunoSEQ multiplex PCR; TCRdb's copy keeps in-frame clones and lacks some. Of 13,000 or so clones in the sample, 74% were seen once. The rearrangement joins TRBV10-3 to TRBJ1-4, with TRBD1 matching 9 bases. This clonotype was sampled from a human patient who received an intestinal transplant, so some T cells may come from the graft donor. Here the sequenced sample was ileum tissue, taken 16 days after intestinal transplant. In nucleotides, the CDR3 is TGTGCCATCAGTGAGTCGAGGCGAGGGACAGGGCATGGAAAACTGTTTTTT. This translates into CAISESRRGTGHGKLFF.